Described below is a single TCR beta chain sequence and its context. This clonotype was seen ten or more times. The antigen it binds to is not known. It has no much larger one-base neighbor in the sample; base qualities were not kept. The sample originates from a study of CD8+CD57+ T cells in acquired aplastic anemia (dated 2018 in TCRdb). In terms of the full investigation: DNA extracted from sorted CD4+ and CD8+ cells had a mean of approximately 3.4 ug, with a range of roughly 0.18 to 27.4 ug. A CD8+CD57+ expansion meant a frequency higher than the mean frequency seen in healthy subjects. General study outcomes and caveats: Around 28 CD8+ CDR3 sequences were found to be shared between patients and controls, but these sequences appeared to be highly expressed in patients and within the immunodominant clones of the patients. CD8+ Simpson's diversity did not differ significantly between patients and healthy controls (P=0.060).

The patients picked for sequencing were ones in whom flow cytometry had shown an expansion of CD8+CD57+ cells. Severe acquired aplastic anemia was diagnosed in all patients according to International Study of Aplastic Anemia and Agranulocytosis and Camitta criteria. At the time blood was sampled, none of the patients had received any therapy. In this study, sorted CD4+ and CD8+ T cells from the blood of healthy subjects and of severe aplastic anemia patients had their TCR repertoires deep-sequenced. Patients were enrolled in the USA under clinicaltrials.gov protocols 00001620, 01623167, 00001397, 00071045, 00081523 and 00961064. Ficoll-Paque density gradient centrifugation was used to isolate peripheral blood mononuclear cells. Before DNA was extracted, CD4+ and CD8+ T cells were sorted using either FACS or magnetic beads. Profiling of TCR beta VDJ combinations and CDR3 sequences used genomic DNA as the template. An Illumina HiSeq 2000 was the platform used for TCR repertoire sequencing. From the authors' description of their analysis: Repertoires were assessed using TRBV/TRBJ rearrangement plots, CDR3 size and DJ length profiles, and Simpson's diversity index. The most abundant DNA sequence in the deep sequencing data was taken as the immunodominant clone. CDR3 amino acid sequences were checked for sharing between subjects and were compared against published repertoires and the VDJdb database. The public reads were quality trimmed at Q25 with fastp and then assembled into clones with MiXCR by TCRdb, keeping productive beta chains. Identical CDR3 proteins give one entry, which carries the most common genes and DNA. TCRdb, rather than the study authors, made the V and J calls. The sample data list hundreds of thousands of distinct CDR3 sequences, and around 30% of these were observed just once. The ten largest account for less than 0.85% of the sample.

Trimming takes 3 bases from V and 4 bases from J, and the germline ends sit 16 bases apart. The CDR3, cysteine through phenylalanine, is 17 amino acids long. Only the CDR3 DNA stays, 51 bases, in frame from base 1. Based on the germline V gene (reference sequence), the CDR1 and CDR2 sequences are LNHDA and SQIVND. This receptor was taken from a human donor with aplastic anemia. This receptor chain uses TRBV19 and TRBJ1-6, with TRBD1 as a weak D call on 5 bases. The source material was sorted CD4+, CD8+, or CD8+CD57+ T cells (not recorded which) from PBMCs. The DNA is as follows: TGTGCCAGTAGTATCCTTACTCCTCGGGGGTATAATTCACCCCTCCACTTT. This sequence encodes CASSILTPRGYNSPLHF.